Listed below are T cell receptor beta chains from one sample, sequenced in a study of blood T cell repertoires in COVID-19. TCRdb keeps only in-frame clones here, not all; method: immunoSEQ multiplex PCR. This table holds about 250,000 clones, about 80% found once. Sequencing input: peripheral blood. The receptors stem from a person between 65 and 80 years old with COVID-19, enrolled during active disease. The CDR3 runs from the conserved cysteine through the conserved F or W. The order of the fields is V gene, D gene, J gene, clone size, CDR3 protein, CDR3 DNA. D genes are given only for firm matches. Clone size is given for some rows only: seen once, a few or many times, or a class if the clone is expanded.

v_gene: TRBV7-3
d_gene: .
j_gene: TRBJ1-1
abundance: .
CDR3aa: CASSETLWTEAFF
CDR3nt: TGTGCCAGCAGCGAGACTCTCTGGACTGAAGCTTTCTTT

v_gene: TRBV5-1
d_gene: TRBD1
j_gene: TRBJ1-2
abundance: few
CDR3aa: CASSLAPGQGGYGYTF
CDR3nt: TGCGCCAGCAGCTTGGCGCCGGGACAGGGCGGATATGGCTACACCTTC

v_gene: TRBV7-9
d_gene: .
j_gene: TRBJ1-2
abundance: few
CDR3aa: CASSGSGYGYTF
CDR3nt: TGTGCCAGCAGCGGTTCGGGCTATGGCTACACCTTC

v_gene: TRBV27
d_gene: .
j_gene: TRBJ1-5
abundance: .
CDR3aa: CASSLIWQGNQPQHF
CDR3nt: TGTGCCAGCAGTTTAATCTGGCAGGGAAATCAGCCCCAGCATTTT

v_gene: TRBV27
d_gene: TRBD1
j_gene: TRBJ1-3
abundance: .
CDR3aa: CASSLKTGPGNTIYF
CDR3nt: TGTGCCAGCAGTCTAAAGACAGGGCCTGGAAACACCATATATTTT

v_gene: TRBV7-3
d_gene: .
j_gene: TRBJ1-2
abundance: few
CDR3aa: CASSLSGGTLDGYTF
CDR3nt: TGTGCCAGCAGCTTAAGTGGGGGGACTTTGGATGGCTACACCTTC

v_gene: TRBV5-4
d_gene: .
j_gene: TRBJ2-3
abundance: .
CDR3aa: CASSFVDTQYF
CDR3nt: TGTGCCAGCAGTTTCGTTGATACGCAGTATTTT

v_gene: TRBV7-9
d_gene: TRBD1
j_gene: TRBJ1-6
abundance: .
CDR3aa: CASSPSPVTGDSPLHF
CDR3nt: TGTGCCAGCAGCCCGTCACCTGTGACAGGGGATTCACCCCTCCACTTT

v_gene: TRBV23-1
d_gene: .
j_gene: TRBJ1-2
abundance: .
CDR3aa: CAEVEERDGYTF
CDR3nt: TGCGCCGAGGTCGAGGAGAGAGATGGCTACACCTTC

v_gene: TRBV19
d_gene: .
j_gene: TRBJ2-2
abundance: .
CDR3aa: CASSTQSGSGELFF
CDR3nt: TGTGCCAGTAGTACCCAGAGCGGGTCCGGGGAGCTGTTTTTT

v_gene: TRBV7-6
d_gene: .
j_gene: TRBJ2-7
abundance: once
CDR3aa: CASSLVLSYEQYF
CDR3nt: TGTGCCAGCAGCTTAGTATTGTCCTACGAGCAGTACTTC

v_gene: TRBV30
d_gene: .
j_gene: TRBJ1-1
abundance: .
CDR3aa: CAWGINMNTEAFF
CDR3nt: TGTGCCTGGGGGATCAACATGAACACTGAAGCTTTCTTT

v_gene: TRBV28
d_gene: TRBD1
j_gene: TRBJ1-2
abundance: few
CDR3aa: CASSLAGQGGGYTF
CDR3nt: TGTGCCAGCAGCCTTGCGGGACAGGGTGGTGGCTACACCTTC

v_gene: TRBV24-1
d_gene: TRBD1
j_gene: TRBJ2-1
abundance: .
CDR3aa: CATSVSDRELEQFF
CDR3nt: TGTGCCACCAGTGTCTCGGACAGGGAGCTTGAGCAGTTCTTC

v_gene: TRBV5-1
d_gene: TRBD2
j_gene: TRBJ2-7
abundance: .
CDR3aa: CASSVVAGEAREQYF
CDR3nt: TGCGCCAGCAGCGTTGTAGCGGGAGAGGCCCGCGAGCAGTACTTC

v_gene: TRBV21-1
d_gene: .
j_gene: TRBJ1-5
abundance: few
CDR3aa: CVSRGGEKEESNQPQHF
CDR3nt: TGTGTCTCTCGGGGAGGGGAAAAGGAAGAAAGCAATCAGCCCCAGCATTTT

v_gene: TRBV7-2
d_gene: TRBD1
j_gene: TRBJ2-5
abundance: .
CDR3aa: CASSAGQGKETQYF
CDR3nt: TGTGCCAGCAGCGCCGGACAGGGCAAAGAGACCCAGTACTTC

v_gene: TRBV6-6
d_gene: .
j_gene: TRBJ2-2
abundance: .
CDR3aa: CASSYEGPMTGELFF
CDR3nt: TGTGCCAGCAGTTATGAGGGTCCGATGACCGGGGAGCTGTTTTTT

v_gene: TRBV5-8
d_gene: .
j_gene: TRBJ1-4
abundance: .
CDR3aa: CASSLARVDEKLFF
CDR3nt: TGTGCCAGCAGCTTGGCTCGGGTAGATGAAAAACTGTTTTTT

v_gene: TRBV7-9
d_gene: .
j_gene: TRBJ1-2
abundance: .
CDR3aa: CASSPRASSNGYTF
CDR3nt: TGTGCCAGCAGCCCCAGGGCCAGTTCTAATGGCTACACCTTC

v_gene: TRBV27
d_gene: TRBD1
j_gene: TRBJ1-2
abundance: .
CDR3aa: CASSSLMTGRPYTF
CDR3nt: TGTGCCAGCAGTTCCTTAATGACAGGGAGGCCCTACACCTTC

v_gene: TRBV4-3
d_gene: TRBD2
j_gene: TRBJ2-1
abundance: .
CDR3aa: CASSPRSGSFNEQFF
CDR3nt: TGCGCCAGCAGCCCCCGGAGCGGGAGCTTCAATGAGCAGTTCTTC

v_gene: TRBV11-1
d_gene: .
j_gene: TRBJ1-2
abundance: .
CDR3aa: CASSREGVLEGYTF
CDR3nt: TGTGCCAGCAGCCGTGAGGGGGTCCTTGAGGGCTACACCTTC

v_gene: TRBV7-3
d_gene: .
j_gene: TRBJ2-1
abundance: .
CDR3aa: CASSLSGNNEQFF
CDR3nt: TGTGCCAGCAGCTTAAGCGGGAACAATGAGCAGTTCTTC

v_gene: TRBV7-9
d_gene: .
j_gene: TRBJ2-5
abundance: .
CDR3aa: CASSIRSGYQETQYF
CDR3nt: TGTGCCAGCAGCATACGATCGGGGTACCAAGAGACCCAGTACTTC

v_gene: TRBV7-2
d_gene: .
j_gene: TRBJ2-5
abundance: .
CDR3aa: CASSSQETQYF
CDR3nt: TGTGCCAGCAGCTCACAAGAGACCCAGTACTTC

v_gene: TRBV5-1
d_gene: TRBD2
j_gene: TRBJ2-3
abundance: .
CDR3aa: CASSLALAGRPGTQYF
CDR3nt: TGCGCCAGCAGCTTGGCTCTAGCGGGGAGACCCGGTACGCAGTATTTT

v_gene: TRBV7-9
d_gene: .
j_gene: TRBJ1-1
abundance: .
CDR3aa: CASSKGQNTEAFF
CDR3nt: TGTGCCAGCAGCAAGGGACAGAACACTGAAGCTTTCTTT

v_gene: TRBV30
d_gene: TRBD1
j_gene: TRBJ2-2
abundance: .
CDR3aa: CAWSAGQGVPGELFF
CDR3nt: TGTGCCTGGAGCGCGGGACAGGGTGTCCCCGGGGAGCTGTTTTTT

v_gene: TRBV14
d_gene: TRBD2
j_gene: TRBJ2-2
abundance: .
CDR3aa: CASSQGLKRLAVITGELFF
CDR3nt: TGTGCCAGCAGCCAAGGGCTTAAGCGGCTAGCGGTTATCACCGGGGAGCTGTTTTTT

v_gene: TRBV29-1
d_gene: TRBD1
j_gene: TRBJ2-2
abundance: .
CDR3aa: CSALDRGASGTGELFF
CDR3nt: TGCAGCGCCCTTGACAGGGGGGCGTCGGGCACCGGGGAGCTGTTTTTT

v_gene: TRBV9
d_gene: .
j_gene: TRBJ2-7
abundance: .
CDR3aa: CASSVGVRNEQYF
CDR3nt: TGTGCCAGCAGCGTAGGCGTCAGGAACGAGCAGTACTTC

v_gene: TRBV7-2
d_gene: TRBD2
j_gene: TRBJ2-3
abundance: .
CDR3aa: CASSFMASGSPTDTQYF
CDR3nt: TGTGCCAGCAGCTTCATGGCTAGCGGGTCCCCCACAGATACGCAGTATTTT

v_gene: TRBV29-1
d_gene: TRBD2
j_gene: TRBJ2-7
abundance: .
CDR3aa: CSARTSGGYEQYF
CDR3nt: TGCAGCGCCAGGACTAGCGGGGGCTACGAGCAGTACTTC

v_gene: TRBV19
d_gene: TRBD2
j_gene: TRBJ2-1
abundance: .
CDR3aa: CATTLRGRAYNEQFF
CDR3nt: TGTGCCACCACACTTCGCGGGAGGGCCTACAATGAGCAGTTCTTC

v_gene: TRBV11-2
d_gene: .
j_gene: TRBJ1-5
abundance: many
CDR3aa: CASSQQGGQPQHF
CDR3nt: TGTGCCAGCAGCCAGCAAGGAGGGCAGCCCCAGCATTTT

v_gene: TRBV7-6
d_gene: TRBD1
j_gene: TRBJ2-5
abundance: .
CDR3aa: CASSLGQGIQETQYF
CDR3nt: TGTGCCAGCAGCTTGGGACAGGGGATACAAGAGACCCAGTACTTC

v_gene: TRBV7-9
d_gene: .
j_gene: TRBJ1-3
abundance: .
CDR3aa: CASSLALGDSGNTIYF
CDR3nt: TGTGCCAGCAGCTTAGCTTTGGGAGACTCTGGAAACACCATATATTTT

v_gene: TRBV6-5
d_gene: TRBD2
j_gene: TRBJ2-1
abundance: .
CDR3aa: CASSYGTSGRAREQFF
CDR3nt: TGTGCCAGCAGTTATGGGACTAGCGGGAGGGCCCGGGAGCAGTTCTTC

v_gene: TRBV3-1/TRBV3-2
d_gene: .
j_gene: TRBJ2-5
abundance: few
CDR3aa: CASSQGPRETQYF
CDR3nt: TGTGCCAGCAGCCAAGGCCCGAGGGAGACCCAGTACTTC

v_gene: TRBV28
d_gene: .
j_gene: TRBJ1-6
abundance: .
CDR3aa: CASTNAWAGPNSPLHF
CDR3nt: TGTGCCAGCACCAACGCGTGGGCGGGGCCGAATTCACCCCTCCACTTT

v_gene: TRBV11-2
d_gene: .
j_gene: TRBJ2-7
abundance: once
CDR3aa: CASSLAGSLYF
CDR3nt: TGTGCCAGCAGCTTAGCGGGGTCCCTGTACTTC

v_gene: TRBV4-3
d_gene: .
j_gene: TRBJ1-4
abundance: once
CDR3aa: CASSQETGRRNEKLFF
CDR3nt: TGCGCCAGCAGCCAAGAGACGGGCAGGAGGAATGAAAAACTGTTTTTT

v_gene: TRBV18
d_gene: TRBD1
j_gene: TRBJ1-2
abundance: .
CDR3aa: CASSPETGGSNYGYTF
CDR3nt: TGTGCCAGCTCACCAGAGACAGGGGGCTCTAACTATGGCTACACCTTC

v_gene: TRBV28
d_gene: TRBD1
j_gene: TRBJ1-1
abundance: once
CDR3aa: CASSLKQGAPTEAFF
CDR3nt: TGTGCCAGCAGTTTAAAACAGGGGGCGCCCACTGAAGCTTTCTTT

v_gene: TRBV5-4
d_gene: .
j_gene: TRBJ2-7
abundance: once
CDR3aa: CASSLVVGRGEQYF
CDR3nt: TGTGCCAGCAGCTTGGTCGTGGGTAGAGGTGAGCAGTACTTC

v_gene: TRBV5-1
d_gene: .
j_gene: TRBJ2-7
abundance: .
CDR3aa: CASSLGGVLPYEQYF
CDR3nt: TGCGCCAGCAGCTTAGGGGGGGTCCTTCCTTACGAGCAGTACTTC

v_gene: TRBV5-1
d_gene: .
j_gene: TRBJ1-1
abundance: .
CDR3aa: CASSVDGMNTEAFF
CDR3nt: TGCGCCAGCAGCGTGGACGGGATGAACACTGAAGCTTTCTTT

v_gene: TRBV25-1
d_gene: .
j_gene: TRBJ1-2
abundance: once
CDR3aa: CASKHVGYTF
CDR3nt: TGTGCCAGCAAACATGTGGGCTACACCTTC

v_gene: TRBV7-9
d_gene: TRBD2
j_gene: TRBJ2-5
abundance: once
CDR3aa: CASSLRRGVQETQYF
CDR3nt: TGTGCCAGCAGCTTAAGGCGGGGGGTACAAGAGACCCAGTACTTC

v_gene: TRBV19
d_gene: TRBD1
j_gene: TRBJ1-2
abundance: .
CDR3aa: CASRDRGGNYGYTF
CDR3nt: TGTGCCAGCCGGGACAGGGGGGGAAACTATGGCTACACCTTC

v_gene: TRBV6-2/TRBV6-3
d_gene: TRBD2
j_gene: TRBJ2-7
abundance: .
CDR3aa: CASSYSAGTLSYEQYF
CDR3nt: TGTGCCAGCAGTTACTCAGCGGGGACCCTTTCATACGAGCAGTACTTC

v_gene: TRBV3-1/TRBV3-2
d_gene: TRBD1
j_gene: TRBJ1-1
abundance: .
CDR3aa: CASRRTGGVTEAFF
CDR3nt: TGTGCCAGCAGACGGACAGGGGGTGTTACTGAAGCTTTCTTT

v_gene: TRBV6-5
d_gene: TRBD1
j_gene: TRBJ2-7
abundance: .
CDR3aa: CASSYSTGVEQYF
CDR3nt: TGTGCCAGCAGTTACTCGACAGGGGTTGAGCAGTACTTC

v_gene: TRBV5-1
d_gene: .
j_gene: TRBJ2-3
abundance: .
CDR3aa: CASSLGQRTDTQYF
CDR3nt: TGCGCCAGCAGCTTGGGACAGCGCACAGATACGCAGTATTTT

v_gene: TRBV5-1
d_gene: TRBD2
j_gene: TRBJ2-1
abundance: .
CDR3aa: CASSGSAGAYNEQFF
CDR3nt: TGCGCCAGCAGCGGTAGCGCGGGAGCCTACAATGAGCAGTTCTTC

v_gene: TRBV19
d_gene: .
j_gene: TRBJ1-3
abundance: once
CDR3aa: CASSIGPVSGNTIYF
CDR3nt: TGTGCCAGTAGTATTGGGCCAGTCTCTGGAAACACCATATATTTT

v_gene: TRBV9
d_gene: .
j_gene: TRBJ2-1
abundance: .
CDR3aa: CASSNRDHSAYNEQFF
CDR3nt: TGTGCCAGCAGTAACAGGGACCATTCGGCCTACAATGAGCAGTTCTTC

v_gene: TRBV6-1
d_gene: .
j_gene: TRBJ1-6
abundance: few
CDR3aa: CASSEGGGSPLHF
CDR3nt: TGTGCCAGCAGTGAAGGAGGGGGTTCACCCCTCCACTTT

v_gene: TRBV27
d_gene: TRBD1
j_gene: TRBJ1-1
abundance: few
CDR3aa: CASSLSTGINTEAFF
CDR3nt: TGTGCCAGCAGTTTATCGACAGGGATAAACACTGAAGCTTTCTTT